The TCR beta chain described here comes from a study of blood T cell repertoires in COVID-19. Per the germline V gene, CDR1 is LGHNA and CDR2 is YSLEER. This CDR3 comprises 16 residues. V lost 1 base and J lost 4; bases outside the gene matches: 6. Authors' processing steps: Reference gene primers were amplified, and this amplification served to estimate nucleated cell counts. Using immunoSEQ multiplex PCR, the repertoire was profiled, and TCRdb retains in-frame clones only, with some absent. V and J calls and clone size are as listed in that table; D and trimming were resolved from the DNA. The top ten hold about 8% of the sample, which has about 310,000 clones, about 89% seen once.

This sequence was found in a woman aged 45-65 years who had recovered from COVID-19. The source material was peripheral blood. This chain connects TRBV4-3 to TRBJ2-2; the match to TRBD1 covers 7 bases. The CDR3 loop is CASSQGGGQVTGELFF. CDR3 coding DNA: TGCGCCAGCAGCCAAGGAGGGGGCCAGGTCACCGGGGAGCTGTTTTTT.